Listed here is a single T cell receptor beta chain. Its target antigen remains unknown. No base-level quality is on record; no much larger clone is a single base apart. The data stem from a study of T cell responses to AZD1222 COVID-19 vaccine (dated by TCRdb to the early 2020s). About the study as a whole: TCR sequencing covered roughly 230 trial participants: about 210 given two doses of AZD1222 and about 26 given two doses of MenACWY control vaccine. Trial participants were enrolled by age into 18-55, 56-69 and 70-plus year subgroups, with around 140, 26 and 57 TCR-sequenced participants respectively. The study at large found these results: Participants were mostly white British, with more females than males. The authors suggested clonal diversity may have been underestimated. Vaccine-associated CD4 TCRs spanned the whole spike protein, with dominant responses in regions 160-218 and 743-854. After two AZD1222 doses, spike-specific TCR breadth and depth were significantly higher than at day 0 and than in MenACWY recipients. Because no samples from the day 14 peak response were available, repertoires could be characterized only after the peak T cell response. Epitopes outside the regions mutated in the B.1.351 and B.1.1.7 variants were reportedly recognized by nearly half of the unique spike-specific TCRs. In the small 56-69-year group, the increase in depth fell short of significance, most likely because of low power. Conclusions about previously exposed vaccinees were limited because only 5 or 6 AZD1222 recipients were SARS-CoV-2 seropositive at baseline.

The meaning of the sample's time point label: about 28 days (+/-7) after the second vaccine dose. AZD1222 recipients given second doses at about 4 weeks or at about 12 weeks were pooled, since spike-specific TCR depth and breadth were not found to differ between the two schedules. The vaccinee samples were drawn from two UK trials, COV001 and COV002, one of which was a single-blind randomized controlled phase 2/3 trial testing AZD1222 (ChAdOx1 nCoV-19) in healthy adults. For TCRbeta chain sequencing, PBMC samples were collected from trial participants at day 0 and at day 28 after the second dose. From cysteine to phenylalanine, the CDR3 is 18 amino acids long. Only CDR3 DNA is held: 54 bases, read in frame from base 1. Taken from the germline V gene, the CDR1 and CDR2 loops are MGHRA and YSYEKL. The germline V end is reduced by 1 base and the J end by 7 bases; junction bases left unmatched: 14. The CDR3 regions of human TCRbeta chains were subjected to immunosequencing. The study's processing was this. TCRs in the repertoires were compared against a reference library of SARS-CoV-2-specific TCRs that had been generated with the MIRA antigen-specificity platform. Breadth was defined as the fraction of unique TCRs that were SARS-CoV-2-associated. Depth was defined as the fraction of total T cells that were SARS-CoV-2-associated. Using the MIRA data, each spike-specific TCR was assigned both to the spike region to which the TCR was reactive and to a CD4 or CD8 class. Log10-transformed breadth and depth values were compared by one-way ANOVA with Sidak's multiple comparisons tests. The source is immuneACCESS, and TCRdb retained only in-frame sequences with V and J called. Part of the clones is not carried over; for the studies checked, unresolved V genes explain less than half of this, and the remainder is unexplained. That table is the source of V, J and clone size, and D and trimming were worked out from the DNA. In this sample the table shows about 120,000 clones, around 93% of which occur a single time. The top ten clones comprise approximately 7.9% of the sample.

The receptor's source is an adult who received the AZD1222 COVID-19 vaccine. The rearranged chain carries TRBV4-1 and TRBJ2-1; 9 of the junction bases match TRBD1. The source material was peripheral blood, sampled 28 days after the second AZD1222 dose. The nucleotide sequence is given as TGCGCCAGCAGCCAAGGGTTAATCGGACAGGGGTTAAGAAATGAGCAGTTCTTC. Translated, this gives CASSQGLIGQGLRNEQFF.